What follows are 8 T cell receptor beta chains derived from one specimen sequenced in a study of identical twins. One entry per CDR3 protein, called by TCRdb with MiXCR from the 5' RACE reads. The table lists around 690,000 distinct CDR3 sequences, roughly 20% of them singletons. The same data also contributed to another study, on T cells expressing NK-cell markers.

Input material: PBMCs. The receptors stem from a woman younger than 30 in good health.

The table lists this clonotype with a few counts. This sequence joins TRBV9 and TRBJ1-1, with D maybe TRBD1 (5 bases). In germline, CDR1 is SGDLS, CDR2 YYNGEE. The V and J ends lost 0 bases and 7 bases respectively, with 10 bases between them. The length of the CDR3 is 13 residues. Written as DNA, the CDR3 is TGTGCCAGCAGCGTAGCCCTCAGGGATGAAGCTTTCTTT. Protein: CASSVALRDEAFF. The complete variable domain, with remaining parts taken from reference TRBV9 and TRBJ1-1, reads DSGVTQTPKHLITATGQRVTLRCSPRSGDLSVYWYQQSLDQGLQFLIQYYNGEERAKGNILERFSAQQFPDLHSELNLSSLELGDSALYFCASSVALRDEAFFGQGTRLTVV.

This clonotype was counted many times. V is TRBV10-2 and J is TRBJ2-7; D call uncertain. V lost 0 bases, J lost 4 bases, and 7 bases lay in between. The germline gives CDR1 WSHSY, CDR2 SAAADI. CDR3 length equals 13 residues. CDR3 sequence: CASSESLGYEQYF. The CDR3 DNA follows: TGCGCCAGCAGTGAGTCGTTGGGGTACGAGCAGTACTTC.

This clonotype was observed a few times. This rearrangement joins TRBV6-5 to TRBJ2-5; D is unresolved. Trimming cost V 2 bases and J 5 bases, with 6 bases left between them. This CDR3 region has 12 residues. The germline V gene encodes CDR1 MNHEY and CDR2 SVGAGI. CDR3 coding DNA: TGTGCCAGCAGTTACCCTTGGGAGACCCAGTACTTC. Residues: CASSYPWETQYF.

This clonotype is a singleton in its sample. The chain joins TRBV11-3 to TRBJ2-1, with D unclear. Germline V CDR1 and CDR2: SGHNT, YENEEA. Trimming stripped 5 bases from V and 7 bases from J, with 12 bases between. The CDR3 length is 13 residues. The DNA of the CDR3 is TGTGCCAGCAGCCCGCGGCAGCAAAATGAGCAGTTCTTC. It specifies CASSPRQQNEQFF.

The V and J genes are TRBV12-3 or TRBV12-4 and TRBJ1-1; D not certain. Trimming left V 3 bases short and J 2 bases short, with 7 bases between. There are 13 residues in the CDR3. The CDR3 reads CASSFGHNTEAFF. In DNA, the CDR3 is TGTGCCAGCAGTTTCGGGCATAACACTGAAGCTTTCTTT.

The genes are TRBV5-1 and TRBJ2-3, with 9 bases identical to TRBD2. This CDR3 contains 16 residues. Per the germline V gene, CDR1 is SGHRS and CDR2 is YFSETQ. V lost 0 bases to trimming and J lost 3 bases; unmatched junction nucleotides: 5. CDR3 bases: TGCGCCAGCAGCTTGGTGCGGGGGGGCGGAACAGATACGCAGTATTTT. It codes for CASSLVRGGGTDTQYF.

This clonotype was counted between two and nine times. The chain recombines TRBV4-3 with TRBJ2-1; D perhaps matches TRBD2 (5 bases). With 6 bases removed from V and 3 bases from J, the gap between germline ends came to 15 bases. Germline lookup yields CDR1 LGHNA and CDR2 YSLEER. The CDR3 is made up of 15 amino acids. This chain's CDR3 is CASSRRIQDYNEQFF. CDR3 DNA sequence: TGCGCCAGCAGTAGGAGGATTCAGGACTACAATGAGCAGTTCTTC.

This clonotype was seen more than once but under ten times. The gene calls are TRBV15 and TRBJ2-3, with TRBD1 matching 7 bases. CDR1 is LNHNV and CDR2 is YYDKDF in the germline V gene (reference sequence). The trim removed 5 bases at V and 0 bases at J, leaving 5 bases unmatched. The CDR3 loop spans 15 amino acids. This CDR3 is CATSRRDSSTDTQYF. The DNA of the CDR3 is TGTGCCACCAGCCGCAGGGACAGTAGCACAGATACGCAGTATTTT.